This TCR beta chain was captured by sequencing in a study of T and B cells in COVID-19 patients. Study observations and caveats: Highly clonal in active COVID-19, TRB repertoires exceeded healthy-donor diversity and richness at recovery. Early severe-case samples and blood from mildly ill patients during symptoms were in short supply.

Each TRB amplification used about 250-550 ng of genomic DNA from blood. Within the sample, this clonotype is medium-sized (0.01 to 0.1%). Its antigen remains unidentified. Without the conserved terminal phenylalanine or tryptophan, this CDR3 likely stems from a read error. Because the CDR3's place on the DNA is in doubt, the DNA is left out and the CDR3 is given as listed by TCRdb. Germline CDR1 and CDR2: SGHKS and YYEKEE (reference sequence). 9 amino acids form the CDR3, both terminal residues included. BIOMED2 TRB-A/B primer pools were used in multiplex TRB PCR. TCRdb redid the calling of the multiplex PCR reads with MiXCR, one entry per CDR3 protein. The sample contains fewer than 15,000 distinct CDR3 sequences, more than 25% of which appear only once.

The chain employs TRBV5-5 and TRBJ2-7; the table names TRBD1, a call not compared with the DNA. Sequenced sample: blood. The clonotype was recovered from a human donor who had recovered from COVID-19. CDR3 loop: CASSLGVRG.